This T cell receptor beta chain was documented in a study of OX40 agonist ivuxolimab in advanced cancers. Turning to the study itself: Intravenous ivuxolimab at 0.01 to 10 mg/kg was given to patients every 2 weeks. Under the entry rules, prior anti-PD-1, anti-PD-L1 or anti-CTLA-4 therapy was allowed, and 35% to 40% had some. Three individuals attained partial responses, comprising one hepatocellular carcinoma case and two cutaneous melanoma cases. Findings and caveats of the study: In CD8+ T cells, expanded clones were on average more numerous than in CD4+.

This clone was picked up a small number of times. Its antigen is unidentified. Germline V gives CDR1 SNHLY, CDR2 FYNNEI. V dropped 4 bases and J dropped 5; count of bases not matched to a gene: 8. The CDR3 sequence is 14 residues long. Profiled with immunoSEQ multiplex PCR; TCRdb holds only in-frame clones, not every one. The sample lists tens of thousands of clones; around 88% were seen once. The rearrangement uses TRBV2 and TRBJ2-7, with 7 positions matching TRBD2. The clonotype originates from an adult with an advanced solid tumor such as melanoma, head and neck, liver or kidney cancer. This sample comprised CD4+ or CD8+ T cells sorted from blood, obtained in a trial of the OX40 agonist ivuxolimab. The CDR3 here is CASSAETSSHEQYF. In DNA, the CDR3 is TGTGCCAGCAGTGCCGAGACTAGCAGTCACGAGCAGTACTTC.